Listed below are T cell receptor beta chains from one sample, sequenced in a study of blood T cell repertoires in COVID-19. Generated by immunoSEQ multiplex PCR, the TCRdb table keeps only in-frame clones and is missing some. Of around 140,000 clones detected, around 90% appear once; the ten largest clones hold about 1.7%. Source material: peripheral blood. The receptor set was obtained from a woman aged 45-59 years with acute or convalescent COVID-19. Both conserved end residues are part of each CDR3. Fields, in order: V gene, J gene, clone size, CDR3 protein. The size entry is marked missing in some rows and otherwise reads once, few, many or a size class.

V: TRBV27; J: TRBJ2-7; size: NA; CDR3: CASSLGGYEQYF
V: TRBV10-3; J: TRBJ1-1; size: few; CDR3: CAISDSGTEAFF
V: TRBV2; J: TRBJ1-2; size: NA; CDR3: CASSEAGALVYGYTF
V: TRBV2; J: TRBJ2-1; size: NA; CDR3: CASPRGTGTTNEQFF
V: TRBV30; J: TRBJ1-4; size: NA; CDR3: CAWTAGEGGRKLFF
V: TRBV5-4; J: TRBJ2-3; size: NA; CDR3: CASSLGGRRTDTQYF
V: TRBV27; J: TRBJ2-5; size: NA; CDR3: CASSFGGALGETQYF
V: TRBV7-2; J: TRBJ2-2; size: once; CDR3: CASSLVAGGPIGELFF
V: TRBV24-1; J: TRBJ2-2; size: NA; CDR3: CATSDGQYTGELFF
V: TRBV12-3/TRBV12-4; J: TRBJ1-2; size: NA; CDR3: CASSPGTADYYTF
V: TRBV28; J: TRBJ2-7; size: NA; CDR3: CASSRLANEQYF
V: TRBV3-1/TRBV3-2; J: TRBJ2-2; size: NA; CDR3: CASSQRTSGGELFF
V: TRBV24-1; J: TRBJ1-2; size: NA; CDR3: CATSDRQIRYGYTF
V: TRBV9; J: TRBJ1-5; size: NA; CDR3: CASRSPTGDLYQPQHF
V: TRBV30; J: TRBJ2-7; size: NA; CDR3: CAWRGQSYEQYF
V: TRBV12-3/TRBV12-4; J: TRBJ1-2; size: NA; CDR3: CASSFSGVRGYTF